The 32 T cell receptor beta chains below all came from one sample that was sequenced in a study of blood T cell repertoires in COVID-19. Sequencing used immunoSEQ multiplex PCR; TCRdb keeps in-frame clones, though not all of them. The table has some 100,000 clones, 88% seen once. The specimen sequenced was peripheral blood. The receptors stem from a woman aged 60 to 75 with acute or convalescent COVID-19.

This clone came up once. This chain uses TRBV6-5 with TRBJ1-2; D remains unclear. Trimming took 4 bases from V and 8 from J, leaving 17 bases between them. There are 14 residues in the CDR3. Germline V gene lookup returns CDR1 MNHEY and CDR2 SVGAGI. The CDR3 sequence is CASSLTTTLGGYTF. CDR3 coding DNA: TGTGCCAGCAGTTTGACGACTACCCTCGGGGGCTACACCTTC.

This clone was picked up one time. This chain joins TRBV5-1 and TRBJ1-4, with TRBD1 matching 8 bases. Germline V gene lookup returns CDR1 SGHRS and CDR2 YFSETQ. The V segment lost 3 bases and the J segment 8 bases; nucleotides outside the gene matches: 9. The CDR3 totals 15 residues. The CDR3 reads CASSWAGTGGEKLFF. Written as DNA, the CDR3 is TGCGCCAGCAGCTGGGCCGGGACAGGAGGGGAAAAACTGTTTTTT.

CDR3 amino acids: CATSDLPSGTYNEQFF. CDR3 nucleotide sequence: TGTGCCACCAGTGATTTGCCTAGCGGGACATACAATGAGCAGTTCTTC. J is TRBJ2-1 and V is TRBV24-1; 9 nucleotides align to TRBD2. The V segment lost 0 bases and the J segment 4 bases; nucleotides outside the gene matches: 3. Germline V lookup: CDR1 KGHDR, CDR2 SFDVKD. This CDR3 has 16 amino acids.

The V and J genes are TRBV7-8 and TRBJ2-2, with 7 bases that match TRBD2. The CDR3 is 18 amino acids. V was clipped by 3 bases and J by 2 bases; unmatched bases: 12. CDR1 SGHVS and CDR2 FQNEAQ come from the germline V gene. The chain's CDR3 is CASSFRFRSGKNTGELFF. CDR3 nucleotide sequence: TGTGCCAGCAGCTTCCGTTTCAGGAGCGGGAAAAACACCGGGGAGCTGTTTTTT. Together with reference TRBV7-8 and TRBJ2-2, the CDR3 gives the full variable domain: GAGVSQSPRYKVAKRGQDVALRCDPISGHVSLFWYQQALGQGPEFLTYFQNEAQLDKSGLPSDRFFAERPEGSVSTLKIQRTQQEDSAVYLCASSFRFRSGKNTGELFFGEGSRLTVL.

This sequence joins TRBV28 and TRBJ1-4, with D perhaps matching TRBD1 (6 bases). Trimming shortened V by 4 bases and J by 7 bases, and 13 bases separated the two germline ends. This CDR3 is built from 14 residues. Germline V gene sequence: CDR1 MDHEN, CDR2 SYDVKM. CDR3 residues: CASSSGTHGEKLFF. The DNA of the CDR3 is TGTGCCAGCAGTTCCGGGACACACGGTGAAAAACTGTTTTTT.

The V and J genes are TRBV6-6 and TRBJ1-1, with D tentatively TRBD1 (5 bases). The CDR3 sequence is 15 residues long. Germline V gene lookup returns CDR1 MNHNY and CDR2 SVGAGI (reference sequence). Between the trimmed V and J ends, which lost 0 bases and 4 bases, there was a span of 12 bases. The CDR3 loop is CASSYSGQGSTEAFF. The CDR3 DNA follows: TGTGCCAGCAGTTACTCTGGGCAGGGCTCCACTGAAGCTTTCTTT.

CDR3 coding DNA: TGTGCCAGCAGTATGTCCGGACAGGGAAATTCACCCCTCCACTTT. This sequence encodes CASSMSGQGNSPLHF. The chain has TRBV6-6 and TRBJ1-6; 8 bases map to TRBD1. This CDR3 has 15 residues. Germline V gene lookup returns CDR1 MNHNY and CDR2 SVGAGI (reference sequence). J gave up 7 bases and V 5 bases, and 7 bases lay outside the gene matches.

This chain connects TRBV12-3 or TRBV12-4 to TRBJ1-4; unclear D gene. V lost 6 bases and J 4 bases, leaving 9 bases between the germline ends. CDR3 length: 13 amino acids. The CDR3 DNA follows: TGTGCCAGCAGGGACGGAGGTAATGAAAAACTGTTTTTT. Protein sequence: CASRDGGNEKLFF.

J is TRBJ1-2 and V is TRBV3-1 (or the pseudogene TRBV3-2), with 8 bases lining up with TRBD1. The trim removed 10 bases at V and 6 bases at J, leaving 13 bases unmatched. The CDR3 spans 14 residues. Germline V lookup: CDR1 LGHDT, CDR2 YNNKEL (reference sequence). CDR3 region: CATASGQGGNGYTF. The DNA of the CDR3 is TGTGCCACCGCTAGCGGACAGGGAGGGAATGGCTACACCTTC.

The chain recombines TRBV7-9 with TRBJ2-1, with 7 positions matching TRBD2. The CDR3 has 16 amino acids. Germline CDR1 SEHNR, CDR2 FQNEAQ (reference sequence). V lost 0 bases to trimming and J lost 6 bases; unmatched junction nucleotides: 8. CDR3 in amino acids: CASSLALLARRNEQFF. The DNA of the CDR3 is TGTGCCAGCAGCTTAGCGTTACTAGCGAGGCGCAATGAGCAGTTCTTC.

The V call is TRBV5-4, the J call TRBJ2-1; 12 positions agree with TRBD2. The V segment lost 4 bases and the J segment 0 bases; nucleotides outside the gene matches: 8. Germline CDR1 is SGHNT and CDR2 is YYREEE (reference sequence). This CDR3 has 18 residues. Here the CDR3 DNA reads TGTGCCAGCAGCATGGGACTAGCGGGCAGCATCTCCTACAATGAGCAGTTCTTC. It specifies CASSMGLAGSISYNEQFF.

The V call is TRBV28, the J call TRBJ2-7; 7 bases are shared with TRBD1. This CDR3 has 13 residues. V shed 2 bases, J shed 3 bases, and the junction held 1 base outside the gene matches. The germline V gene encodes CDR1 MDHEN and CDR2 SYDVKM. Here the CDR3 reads CASSLGDSYEQYF. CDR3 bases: TGTGCCAGCAGTTTAGGGGACAGCTACGAGCAGTACTTC. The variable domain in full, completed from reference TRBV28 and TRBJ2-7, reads DVKVTQSSRYLVKRTGEKVFLECVQDMDHENMFWYRQDPGLGLRLIYFSYDVKMKEKGDIPEGYSVSREKKERFSLILESASTNQTSMYLCASSLGDSYEQYFGPGTRLTVT.

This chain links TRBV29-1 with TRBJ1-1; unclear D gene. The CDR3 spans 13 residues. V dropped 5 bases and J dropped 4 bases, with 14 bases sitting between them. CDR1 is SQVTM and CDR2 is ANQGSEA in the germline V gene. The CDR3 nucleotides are TGCAGCGTTAGACCCCGCGGCGGCACTGAAGCTTTCTTT. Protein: CSVRPRGGTEAFF.

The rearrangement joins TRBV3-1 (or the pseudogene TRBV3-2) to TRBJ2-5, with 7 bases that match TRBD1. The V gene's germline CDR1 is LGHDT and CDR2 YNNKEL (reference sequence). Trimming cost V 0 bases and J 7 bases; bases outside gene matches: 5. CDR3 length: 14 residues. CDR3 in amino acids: CASSQEGQGVTQYF. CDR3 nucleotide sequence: TGTGCCAGCAGCCAAGAGGGGCAGGGGGTGACCCAGTACTTC.

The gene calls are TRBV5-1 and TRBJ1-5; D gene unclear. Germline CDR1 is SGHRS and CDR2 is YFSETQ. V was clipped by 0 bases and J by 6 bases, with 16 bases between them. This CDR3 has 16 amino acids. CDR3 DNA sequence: TGCGCCAGCAGCTTGGTACCGGGGTCGGAGATTCAGCCCCAGCATTTT. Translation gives CASSLVPGSEIQPQHF.

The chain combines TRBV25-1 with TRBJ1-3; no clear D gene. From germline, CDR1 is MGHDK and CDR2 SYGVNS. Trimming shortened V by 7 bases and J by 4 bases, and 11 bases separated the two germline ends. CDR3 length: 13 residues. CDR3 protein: CASKEVNGNTIYF. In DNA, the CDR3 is TGTGCCAGCAAGGAGGTGAACGGAAACACCATATATTTT.

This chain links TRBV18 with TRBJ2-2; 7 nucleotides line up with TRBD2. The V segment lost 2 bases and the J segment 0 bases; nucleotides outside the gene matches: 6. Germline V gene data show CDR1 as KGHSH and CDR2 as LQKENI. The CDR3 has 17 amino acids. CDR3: CASSPRKSGANTGELFF. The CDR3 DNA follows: TGTGCCAGCTCACCAAGAAAAAGCGGGGCGAACACCGGGGAGCTGTTTTTT.

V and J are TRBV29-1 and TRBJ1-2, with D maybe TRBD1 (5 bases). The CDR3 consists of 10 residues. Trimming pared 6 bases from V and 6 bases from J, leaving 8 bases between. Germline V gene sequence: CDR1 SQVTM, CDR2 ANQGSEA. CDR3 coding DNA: TGCAGCGTCACAGGCGATGGCTACACCTTC. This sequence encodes CSVTGDGYTF.

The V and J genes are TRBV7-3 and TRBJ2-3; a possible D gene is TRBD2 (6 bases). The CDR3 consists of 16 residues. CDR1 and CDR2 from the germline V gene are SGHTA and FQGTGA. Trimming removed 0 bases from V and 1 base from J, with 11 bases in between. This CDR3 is CASSLTGRSGTDTQYF. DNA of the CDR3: TGTGCCAGCAGCTTAACCGGGAGATCAGGCACAGATACGCAGTATTTT.

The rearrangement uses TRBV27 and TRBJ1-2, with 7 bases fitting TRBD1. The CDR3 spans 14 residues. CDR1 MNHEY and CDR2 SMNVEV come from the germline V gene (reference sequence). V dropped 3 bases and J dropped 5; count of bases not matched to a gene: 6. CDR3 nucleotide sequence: TGTGCCAGCAGTTTGGCCGGGACAGAGTATGGCTACACCTTC. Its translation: CASSLAGTEYGYTF.

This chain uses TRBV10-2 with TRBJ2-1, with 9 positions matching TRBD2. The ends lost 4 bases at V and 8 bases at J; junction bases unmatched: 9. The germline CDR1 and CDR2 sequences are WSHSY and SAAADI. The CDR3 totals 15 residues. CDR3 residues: CASSATGLAGYEQFF. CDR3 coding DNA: TGCGCCAGCAGTGCAACGGGACTAGCTGGTTATGAGCAGTTCTTC.

CDR3 DNA: TGTGCCAGCAGTGATCTGGGCGGGTCGGTTGGCACCGGGGAGCTGTTTTTT. Translating it yields CASSDLGGSVGTGELFF. This sequence joins TRBV6-1 and TRBJ2-2; possible D gene TRBD2, 5 bases. Deletions cut 3 bases from V and 4 bases from J, with 18 bases between. The germline V gene encodes CDR1 MNHNS and CDR2 SASEGT. This CDR3 is 17 amino acids long.

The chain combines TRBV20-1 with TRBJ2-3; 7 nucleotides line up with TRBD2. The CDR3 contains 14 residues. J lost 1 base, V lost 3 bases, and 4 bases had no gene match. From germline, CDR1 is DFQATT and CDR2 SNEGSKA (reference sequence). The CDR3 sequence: CSASITSGTDTQYF. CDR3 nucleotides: TGCAGTGCTAGTATCACTAGCGGCACAGATACGCAGTATTTT.

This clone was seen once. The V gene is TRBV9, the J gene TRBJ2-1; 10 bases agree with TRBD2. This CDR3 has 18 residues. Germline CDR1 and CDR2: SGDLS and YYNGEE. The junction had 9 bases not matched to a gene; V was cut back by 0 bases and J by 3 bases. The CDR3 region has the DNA TGTGCCAGCAGCGTAGCCCGCCTAGCGGGAGAGTACTACAATGAGCAGTTCTTC. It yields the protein CASSVARLAGEYYNEQFF.

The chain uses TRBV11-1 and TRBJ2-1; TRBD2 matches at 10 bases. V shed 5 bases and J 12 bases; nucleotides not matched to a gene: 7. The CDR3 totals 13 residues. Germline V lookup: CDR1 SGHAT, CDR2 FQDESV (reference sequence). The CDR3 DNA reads TGTGCCAGCAGCCCCGGGGTAGCGGGAGGGCAGTTCTTC. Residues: CASSPGVAGGQFF.

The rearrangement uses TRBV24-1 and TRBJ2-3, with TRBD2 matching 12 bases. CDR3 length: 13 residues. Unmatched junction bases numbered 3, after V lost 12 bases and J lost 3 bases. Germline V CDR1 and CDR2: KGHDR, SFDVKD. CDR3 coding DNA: TGTGCCGCCGGGACTAGCGGGACAGATACGCAGTATTTT. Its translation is CAAGTSGTDTQYF.

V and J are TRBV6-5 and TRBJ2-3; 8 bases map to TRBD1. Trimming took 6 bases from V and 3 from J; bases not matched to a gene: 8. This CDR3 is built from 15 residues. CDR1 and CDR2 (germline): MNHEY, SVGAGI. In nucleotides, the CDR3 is TGTGCCAGCAGGGAGATCAGGGGGCGAACAGATACGCAGTATTTT. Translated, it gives CASREIRGRTDTQYF.

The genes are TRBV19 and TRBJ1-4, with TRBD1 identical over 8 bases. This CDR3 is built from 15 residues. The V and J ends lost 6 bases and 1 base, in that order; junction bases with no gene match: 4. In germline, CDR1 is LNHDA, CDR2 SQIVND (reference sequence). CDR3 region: CASRPDRGTNEKLFF. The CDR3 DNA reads TGTGCCAGTAGGCCAGACAGGGGAACTAATGAAAAACTGTTTTTT. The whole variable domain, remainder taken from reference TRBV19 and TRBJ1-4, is DGGITQSPKYLFRKEGQNVTLSCEQNLNHDAMYWYRQDPGQGLRLIYYSQIVNDFQKGDIAEGYSVSREKKESFPLTVTSAQKNPTAFYLCASRPDRGTNEKLFFGSGTQLSVL.

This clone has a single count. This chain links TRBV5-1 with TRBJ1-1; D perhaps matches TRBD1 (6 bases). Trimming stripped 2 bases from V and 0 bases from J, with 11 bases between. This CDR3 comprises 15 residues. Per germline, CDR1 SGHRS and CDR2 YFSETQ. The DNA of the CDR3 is TGCGCCAGCAGCTTCGCCGGGACAATGAACACTGAAGCTTTCTTT. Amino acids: CASSFAGTMNTEAFF.

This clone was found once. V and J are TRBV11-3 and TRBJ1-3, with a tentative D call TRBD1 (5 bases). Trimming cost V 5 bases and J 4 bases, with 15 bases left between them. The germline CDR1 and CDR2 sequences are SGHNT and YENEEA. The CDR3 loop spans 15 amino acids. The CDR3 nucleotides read TGTGCCAGCAGCCCTGCCGGGGGTGTGGGAAACACCATATATTTT. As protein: CASSPAGGVGNTIYF.

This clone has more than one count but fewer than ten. In DNA, the CDR3 is TGTGCCAGCAGCCAAGATCTAGCGGCCTACGAGCAGTACGTC. This codes for CASSQDLAAYEQYV. The chain has TRBV4-2 and TRBJ2-7; TRBD2 aligns across 7 bases. The CDR3 totals 14 residues. V lost 0 bases to trimming and J lost 2 bases; unmatched junction nucleotides: 1. Germline CDR1 reads LGHNA; CDR2 reads YNFKEQ.

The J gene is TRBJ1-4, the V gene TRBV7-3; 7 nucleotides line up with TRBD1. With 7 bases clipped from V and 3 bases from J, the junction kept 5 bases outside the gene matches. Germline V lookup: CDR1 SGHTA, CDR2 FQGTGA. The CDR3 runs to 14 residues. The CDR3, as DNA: TGTGCCAGCAAATATGACAGGGCTAATGAAAAACTGTTTTTT. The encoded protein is CASKYDRANEKLFF.